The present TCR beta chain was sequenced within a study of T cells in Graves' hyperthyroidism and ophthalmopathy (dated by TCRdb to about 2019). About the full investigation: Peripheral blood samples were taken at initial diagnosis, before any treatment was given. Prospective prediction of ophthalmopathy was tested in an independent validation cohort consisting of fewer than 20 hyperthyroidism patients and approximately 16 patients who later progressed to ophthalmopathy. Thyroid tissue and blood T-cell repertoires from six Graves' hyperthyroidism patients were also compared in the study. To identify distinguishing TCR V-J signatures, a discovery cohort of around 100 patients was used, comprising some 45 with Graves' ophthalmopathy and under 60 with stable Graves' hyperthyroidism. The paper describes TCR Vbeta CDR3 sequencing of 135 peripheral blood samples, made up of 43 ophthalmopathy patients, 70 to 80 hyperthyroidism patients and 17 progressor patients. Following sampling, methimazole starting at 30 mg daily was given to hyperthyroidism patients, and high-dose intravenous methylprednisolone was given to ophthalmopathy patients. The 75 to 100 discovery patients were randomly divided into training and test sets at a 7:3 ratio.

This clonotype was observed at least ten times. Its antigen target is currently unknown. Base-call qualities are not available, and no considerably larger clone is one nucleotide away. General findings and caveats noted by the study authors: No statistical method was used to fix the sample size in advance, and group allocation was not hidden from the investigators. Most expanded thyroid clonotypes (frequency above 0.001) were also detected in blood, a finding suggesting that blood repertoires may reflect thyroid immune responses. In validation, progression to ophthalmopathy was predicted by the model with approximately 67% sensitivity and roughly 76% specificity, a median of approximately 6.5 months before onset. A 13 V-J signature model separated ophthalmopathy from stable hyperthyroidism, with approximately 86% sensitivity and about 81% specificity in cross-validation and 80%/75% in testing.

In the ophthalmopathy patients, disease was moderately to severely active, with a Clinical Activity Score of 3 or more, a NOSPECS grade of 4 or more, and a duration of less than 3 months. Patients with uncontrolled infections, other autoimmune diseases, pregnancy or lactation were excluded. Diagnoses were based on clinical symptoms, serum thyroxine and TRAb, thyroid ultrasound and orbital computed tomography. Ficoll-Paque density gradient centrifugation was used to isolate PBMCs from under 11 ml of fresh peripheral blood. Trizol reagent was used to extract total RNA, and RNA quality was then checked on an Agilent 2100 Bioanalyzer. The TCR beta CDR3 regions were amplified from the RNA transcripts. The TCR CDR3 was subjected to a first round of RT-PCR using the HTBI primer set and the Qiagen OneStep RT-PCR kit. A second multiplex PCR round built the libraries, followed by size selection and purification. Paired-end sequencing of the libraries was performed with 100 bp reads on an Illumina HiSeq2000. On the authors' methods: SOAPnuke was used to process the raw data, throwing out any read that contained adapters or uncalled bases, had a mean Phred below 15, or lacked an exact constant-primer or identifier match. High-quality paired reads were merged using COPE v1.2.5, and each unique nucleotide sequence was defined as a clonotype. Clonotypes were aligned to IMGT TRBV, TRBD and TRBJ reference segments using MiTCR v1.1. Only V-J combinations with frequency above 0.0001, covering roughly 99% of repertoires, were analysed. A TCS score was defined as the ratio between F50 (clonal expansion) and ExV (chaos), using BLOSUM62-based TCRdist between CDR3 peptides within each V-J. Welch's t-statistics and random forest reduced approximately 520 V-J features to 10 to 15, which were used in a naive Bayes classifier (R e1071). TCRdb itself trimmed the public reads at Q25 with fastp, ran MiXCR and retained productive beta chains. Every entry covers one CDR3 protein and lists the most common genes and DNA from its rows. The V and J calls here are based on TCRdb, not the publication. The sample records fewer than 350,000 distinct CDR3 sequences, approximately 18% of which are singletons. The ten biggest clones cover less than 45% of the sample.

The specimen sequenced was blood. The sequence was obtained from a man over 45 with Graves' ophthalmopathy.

The CDR3 reads CASSIEGTSRAGELFF. The sequence in DNA is TGTGCCAGCAGCATAGAGGGGACTAGCAGGGCAGGGGAGCTGTTTTTT. The chain is encoded by TRBV7-3 joined to TRBJ2-2; 9 middle bases align to TRBD2. Looking up the germline V gene yields CDR1 SGHTA and CDR2 FQGTGA. Spanning cysteine to phenylalanine, the CDR3 consists of 16 amino acids. The CDR3 DNA has 48 bases and is translated from base 1. Clipping removes 5 bases from V and 8 bases from J, with 12 as the unmatched junction base count. Reference TRBV7-3 and TRBJ2-2 proteins supply the regions before and after the CDR3; the full variable domain is: GAGVSQTPSNKVTEKGKYVELRCDPISGHTALYWYRQSLGQGPEFLIYFQGTGAADDSGLPNDRFFAVRPEGSVSTLKIQRTERGDSAVYLCASSIEGTSRAGELFFGEGSRLTVL.